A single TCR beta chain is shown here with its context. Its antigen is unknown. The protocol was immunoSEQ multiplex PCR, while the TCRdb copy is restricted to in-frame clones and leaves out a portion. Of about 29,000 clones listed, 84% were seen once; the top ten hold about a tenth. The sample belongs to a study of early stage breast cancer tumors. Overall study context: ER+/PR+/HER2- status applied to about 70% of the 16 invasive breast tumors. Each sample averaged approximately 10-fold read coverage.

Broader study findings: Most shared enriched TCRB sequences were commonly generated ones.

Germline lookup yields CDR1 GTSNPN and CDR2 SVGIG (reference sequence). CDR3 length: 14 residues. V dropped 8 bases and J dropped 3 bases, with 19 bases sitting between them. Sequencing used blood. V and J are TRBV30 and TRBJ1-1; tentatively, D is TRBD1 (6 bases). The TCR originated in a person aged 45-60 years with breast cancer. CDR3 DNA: TGTGCCCGTAAAGACTACAGGGAGGACACTGAAGCTTTCTTT. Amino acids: CARKDYREDTEAFF.